The 20 T cell receptor beta chains below were found in one sample sequenced in a study of post-analysis software for immune sequencing data. Study findings and constraints: Patients used about five TRBV segments, including TRBV5-6, TRBV5-1 and TRBV20-1, more often than controls.

Unique molecular identifiers had been added to the TCR beta cDNA libraries. TCRdb itself ran the PCR reads through MiXCR, one entry per CDR3 protein. In the table there are hundreds of thousands of distinct CDR3 sequences, 25% to 30% of which are singletons. No antigen has been assigned to these receptors. The specimen was blood. The source of these receptors is a girl aged 5 to 17 with multiple sclerosis.

This clonotype was picked up a small number of times. V gene TRBV7-9 combines with J gene TRBJ1-1; weak D call: TRBD1 (5 bases). V gave up 4 bases and J gave up 3 bases, with 9 bases separating them. Germline assignment: CDR1 SEHNR and CDR2 FQNEAQ (reference sequence). The CDR3 consists of 13 residues. Written as DNA, the CDR3 is TGTGCCAGCAGCTCCCCGGGGGACACTGAAGCTTTCTTT. This translates into CASSSPGDTEAFF.

V and J are TRBV29-1 and TRBJ1-4; tentative D call: TRBD1 (5 bases). CDR1 SQVTM and CDR2 ANQGSEA come from the germline V gene. Trimming took off 6 bases at V and 8 bases at J, with 19 bases between the two ends. This CDR3 region has 14 residues. CDR3 loop: CSVEFGGFREKLFF. The CDR3, as DNA: TGCAGCGTCGAATTCGGGGGGTTTCGGGAAAAACTGTTTTTT. Full variable domain (remainder filled in from reference TRBV29-1 and TRBJ1-4): SAVISQKPSRDICQRGTSLTIQCQVDSQVTMMFWYRQQPGQSLTLIATANQGSEATYESGFVIDKFPISRPNLTFSTLTVSNMSPEDSSIYLCSVEFGGFREKLFFGSGTQLSVL.

V and J are TRBV9 and TRBJ2-3, with 8 nucleotides matching TRBD2. The V gene's germline CDR1 is SGDLS and CDR2 YYNGEE. This CDR3 is 16 amino acids long. With 4 bases clipped from V and 2 bases from J, the junction kept 9 bases outside the gene matches. The CDR3 DNA reads TGTGCCAGCAGCCCTCGACTAGCGACCAACACAGATACGCAGTATTTT. This encodes CASSPRLATNTDTQYF.

To note about this clonotype: A read error may explain this, as a much larger clone is one base away. The V gene is TRBV5-1, the J gene TRBJ2-3; D is possibly TRBD1 (5 bases). CDR3 length equals 11 residues. Germline V lookup: CDR1 SGHRS, CDR2 YFSETQ. The CDR3 loop reads CASRVADTQYF. The CDR3 DNA reads TGTGCCAGCAGGGTCGCAGATACGCAGTATTTT.

CDR3 sequence reads: CAIREGYEQYF. The CDR3 DNA is TGTGCCATCAGGGAGGGATACGAGCAGTACTTC. This chain connects TRBV10-3 to TRBJ2-5; perhaps TRBD2 as D (6 bases). The J call may be wrong; the DNA end is better matched by TRBJ2-7. The CDR3 sequence is 11 residues long. Germline assignment: CDR1 ENHRY and CDR2 SYGVKD.

This clonotype was observed a few times. An end of the junction does not agree with germline; a read error may underlie this. V and J are TRBV7-7 and TRBJ2-5; D call uncertain. Germline assignment: CDR1 SSHAT and CDR2 FNYEAQ (reference sequence). The CDR3 spans 13 residues. CDR3 in amino acids: CASSSRRQETQYF. The CDR3 nucleotides are TGTGCTAGCAGCTCCAGACGTCAAGAGACCCAGTACTTC.

The chain joins TRBV6-2 or TRBV6-3 to TRBJ1-1; D remains unclear. The CDR3 length is 14 residues. Germline loops: CDR1 MNHEY, CDR2 SVGEGT. The V gene lost 0 bases and the J gene lost 1 base, with 6 bases spanning the gap. CDR3 protein: CASSYSIENTEAFF. The CDR3 DNA reads as TGTGCCAGCAGTTACTCGATCGAGAACACTGAAGCTTTCTTT.

This clonotype was counted a few times. The chain recombines TRBV6-2 or TRBV6-3 with TRBJ2-1; perhaps TRBD2 as D (6 bases). This CDR3 contains 11 residues. V was shortened by 4 bases and J by 15 bases, with 13 bases between the two germline ends. In germline, CDR1 is MNHEY, CDR2 SVGEGT. CDR3 nucleotides: TGTGCCAGCAGTTCGGGGGTGAGAAGGTTCTTC. Its protein product is CASSSGVRRFF.

V and J are TRBV10-1 and TRBJ1-1; 8 bases are shared with TRBD1. V shed 10 bases, J shed 2 bases, and the junction held 3 bases outside the gene matches. This CDR3 comprises 12 residues. Germline V CDR1 and CDR2: WNHNN, SYGVQD (reference sequence). The CDR3 loop reads CAIGQGNTEAFF. In DNA form, the CDR3 reads TGCGCCATCGGACAGGGTAACACTGAAGCTTTCTTT.

V gene TRBV7-2 combines with J gene TRBJ2-3; D tentatively reads TRBD1 or TRBD2 (6 bases each). Trimming took off 3 bases at V and 3 bases at J, with 13 bases between the two ends. Looked up from germline, CDR1 is SGHTA and CDR2 is FQGNSA. The CDR3 runs 15 residues. The CDR3 DNA reads as TGTGCCAGCAGCTTTCCTTTAGGGGGGACAGATACGCAGTATTTT. Encoded protein: CASSFPLGGTDTQYF.

This clonotype was counted a few times. The chain joins TRBV10-3 to TRBJ2-7; D may be TRBD2 (5 bases). Germline assignment: CDR1 ENHRY and CDR2 SYGVKD. The CDR3 extends over 11 amino acids. The ends were cut back, 6 bases at V and 5 bases at J, with 8 bases in the middle. CDR3 bases: TGTGCCATCAGGGAGGTCGACGAGCAGTACTTC. Its protein is CAIREVDEQYF.

This clonotype was recorded a few times. This chain uses TRBV28 with TRBJ1-2, with 7 nucleotides matching TRBD1. Per the germline V gene, CDR1 is MDHEN and CDR2 is SYDVKM. This CDR3 has 16 amino acids. Losses at the gene ends were 2 bases for V and 7 bases for J; bases not matched to a gene: 13. The CDR3 DNA sequence: TGTGCCAGCAGTTTAACCCAACAGGGGCGGGGGTTTGGCTACACCTTC. Protein: CASSLTQQGRGFGYTF.

The rearrangement uses TRBV10-1 and TRBJ1-1; 9 bases line up with TRBD1. Germline V gene data show CDR1 as WNHNN and CDR2 as SYGVQD (reference sequence). The V and J ends lost 5 bases and 4 bases, in that order; junction bases with no gene match: 8. This CDR3 has 15 amino acids. The CDR3 loop is CASSRYRGQGTEAFF. The CDR3 bases are TGCGCCAGCAGTCGGTACAGGGGGCAAGGCACTGAAGCTTTCTTT.

Worth noting for this clonotype: A much larger clone lies a single base off, so this may be a read error. The chain is built from TRBV5-1 and TRBJ2-3; weak D call: TRBD2 (5 bases). This CDR3 is 16 amino acids long. The V gene's germline CDR1 is SGHRS and CDR2 YFSETQ. CDR3: CAGSRDGEPSTDTQYF. CDR3 in DNA: TGCGCCGGCAGCCGCGACGGGGAGCCTAGCACAGATACGCAGTATTTT.

This clonotype came up many times. The chain combines TRBV20-1 with TRBJ1-5; the D is unclear. The germline V gene encodes CDR1 DFQATT and CDR2 SNEGSKA (reference sequence). The length of the CDR3 is 13 residues. V gave up 5 bases and J gave up 2 bases, with 10 bases separating them. CDR3 DNA sequence: TGCAGTGCTCGGGTCCCTGGCAATCAGCCCCAGCATTTT. Translating it yields CSARVPGNQPQHF.

The CDR3 sequence: CASSPGQGGTGANVLTF. CDR3 bases: TGCGCCAGCAGCCCCGGACAGGGGGGTACTGGGGCCAACGTCCTGACTTTC. This sequence joins TRBV5-1 and TRBJ2-6, with TRBD1 matching 10 bases. Germline V lookup: CDR1 SGHRS, CDR2 YFSETQ. The CDR3 totals 17 residues. Trimming cost V 4 bases and J 2 bases; bases outside gene matches: 6.

This clonotype was observed a few times. V gene TRBV7-2 combines with J gene TRBJ2-7, with 10 bases that match TRBD1. CDR1 and CDR2 (germline): SGHTA, FQGNSA. Trimming at V came to 4 bases and at J to 5 bases, leaving 8 bases not matched to a gene. The CDR3 extends over 15 amino acids. The CDR3 here is CASSSDGTGVHEQYF. CDR3 DNA: TGTGCCAGCAGCTCCGACGGGACAGGGGTCCACGAGCAGTACTTC.

The chain links TRBV28 to TRBJ1-3; a weak D match, TRBD1 (5 bases). V was cut by 3 bases and J by 2 bases, with 8 bases left in between. CDR1 and CDR2 from the germline V gene are MDHEN and SYDVKM. The CDR3 runs 14 residues. Written as DNA, the CDR3 is TGTGCCAGCAGTTTTGGGGGGGCTGGAAACACCATATATTTT. Protein product: CASSFGGAGNTIYF. Full variable domain (outside the CDR3, taken from reference TRBV28 and TRBJ1-3): DVKVTQSSRYLVKRTGEKVFLECVQDMDHENMFWYRQDPGLGLRLIYFSYDVKMKEKGDIPEGYSVSREKKERFSLILESASTNQTSMYLCASSFGGAGNTIYFGEGSWLTVV.

This clonotype has just a few counts. The genes are TRBV7-2 and TRBJ2-5, with D possibly being TRBD2 (5 bases). This CDR3 is 13 amino acids long. V lost 2 bases and J 5 bases, leaving 9 bases between the germline ends. Germline V gene data show CDR1 as SGHTA and CDR2 as FQGNSA. This CDR3 is CASSLWERETQYF. The CDR3 bases are TGTGCCAGCAGCTTATGGGAGCGCGAGACCCAGTACTTC.

Regarding this clonotype: A read error is possible here, since a much larger clone lies one base away. For the CDR3, the DNA is TGTGCCAGCAGCTTAGAGCCTAGCGGGAGCCACGAGCAGTACTTC. This encodes CASSLEPSGSHEQYF. The chain combines TRBV7-2 with TRBJ2-7; 10 bases map to TRBD2. The ends lost 1 base at V and 5 bases at J; junction bases unmatched: 5. CDR3 length equals 15 residues. The germline V gene encodes CDR1 SGHTA and CDR2 FQGNSA.